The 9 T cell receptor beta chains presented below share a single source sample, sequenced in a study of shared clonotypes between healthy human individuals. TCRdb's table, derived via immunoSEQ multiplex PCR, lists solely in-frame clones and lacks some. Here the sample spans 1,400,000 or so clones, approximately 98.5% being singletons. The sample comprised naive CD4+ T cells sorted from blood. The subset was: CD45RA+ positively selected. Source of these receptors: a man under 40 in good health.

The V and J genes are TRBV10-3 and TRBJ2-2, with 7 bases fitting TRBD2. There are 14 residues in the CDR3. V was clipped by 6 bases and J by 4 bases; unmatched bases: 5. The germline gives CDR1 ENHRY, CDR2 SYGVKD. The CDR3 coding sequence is TGTGCCATCAGAGAGGGCGGGGGCACCGGGGAGCTGTTTTTT. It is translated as CAIREGGGTGELFF.

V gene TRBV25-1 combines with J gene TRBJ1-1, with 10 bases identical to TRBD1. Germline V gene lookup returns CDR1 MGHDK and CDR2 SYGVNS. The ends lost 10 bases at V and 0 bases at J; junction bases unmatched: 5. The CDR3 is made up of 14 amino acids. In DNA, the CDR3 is TGTGCCACCAGGGACAGGGGCTTGAACACTGAAGCTTTCTTT. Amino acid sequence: CATRDRGLNTEAFF.

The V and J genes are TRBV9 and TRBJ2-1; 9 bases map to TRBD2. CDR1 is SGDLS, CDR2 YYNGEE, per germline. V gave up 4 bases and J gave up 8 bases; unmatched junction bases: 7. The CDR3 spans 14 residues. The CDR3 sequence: CASSFQAGGDEQFF. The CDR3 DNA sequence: TGTGCCAGCAGCTTCCAGGCGGGAGGGGATGAGCAGTTCTTC. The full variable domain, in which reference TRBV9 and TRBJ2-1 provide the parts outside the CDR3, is DSGVTQTPKHLITATGQRVTLRCSPRSGDLSVYWYQQSLDQGLQFLIQYYNGEERAKGNILERFSAQQFPDLHSELNLSSLELGDSALYFCASSFQAGGDEQFFGPGTRLTVL.

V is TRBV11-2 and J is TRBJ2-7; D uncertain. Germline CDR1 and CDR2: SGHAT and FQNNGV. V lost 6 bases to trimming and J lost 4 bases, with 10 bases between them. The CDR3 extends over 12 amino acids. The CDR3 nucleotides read TGTGCCAGCAGTAACAATTTTTACGAGCAGTACTTC. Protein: CASSNNFYEQYF.

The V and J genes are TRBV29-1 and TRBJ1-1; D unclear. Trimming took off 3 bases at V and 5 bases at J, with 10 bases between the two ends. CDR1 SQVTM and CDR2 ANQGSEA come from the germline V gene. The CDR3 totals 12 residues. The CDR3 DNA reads TGCAGCGTTGATGATAGTGGGACTGAAGCTTTCTTT. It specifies CSVDDSGTEAFF.

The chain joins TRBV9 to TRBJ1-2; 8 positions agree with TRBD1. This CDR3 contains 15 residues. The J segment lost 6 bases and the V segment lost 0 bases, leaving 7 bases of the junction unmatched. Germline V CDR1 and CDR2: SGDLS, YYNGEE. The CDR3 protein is CASSVATGASDGYTF. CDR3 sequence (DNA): TGTGCCAGCAGCGTAGCGACAGGGGCCAGCGATGGCTACACCTTC.

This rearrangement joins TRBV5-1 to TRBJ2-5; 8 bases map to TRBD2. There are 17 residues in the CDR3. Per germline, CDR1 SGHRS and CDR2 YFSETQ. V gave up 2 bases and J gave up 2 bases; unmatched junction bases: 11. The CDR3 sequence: CASSFGNLAGGQETQYF. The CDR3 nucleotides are TGCGCCAGCAGCTTCGGCAATCTGGCGGGGGGACAAGAGACCCAGTACTTC.

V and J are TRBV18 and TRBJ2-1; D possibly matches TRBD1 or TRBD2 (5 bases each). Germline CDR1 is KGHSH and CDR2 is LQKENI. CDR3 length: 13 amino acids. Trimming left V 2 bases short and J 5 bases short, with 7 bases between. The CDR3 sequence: CASSPGGNNEQFF. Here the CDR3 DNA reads TGTGCCAGCTCACCAGGGGGAAACAATGAGCAGTTCTTC.

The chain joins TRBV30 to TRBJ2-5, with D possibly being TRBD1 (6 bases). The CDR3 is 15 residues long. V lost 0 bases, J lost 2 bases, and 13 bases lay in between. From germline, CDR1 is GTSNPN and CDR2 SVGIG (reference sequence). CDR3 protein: CAWSVRRGRQETQYF. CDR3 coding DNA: TGTGCCTGGAGTGTACGCAGGGGTCGTCAAGAGACCCAGTACTTC. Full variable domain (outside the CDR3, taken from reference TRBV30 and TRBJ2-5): SQTIHQWPATLVQPVGSPLSLECTVEGTSNPNLYWYRQAAGRGLQLLFYSVGIGQISSEVPQNLSASRPQDRQFILSSKKLLLSDSGFYLCAWSVRRGRQETQYFGPGTRLLVL.